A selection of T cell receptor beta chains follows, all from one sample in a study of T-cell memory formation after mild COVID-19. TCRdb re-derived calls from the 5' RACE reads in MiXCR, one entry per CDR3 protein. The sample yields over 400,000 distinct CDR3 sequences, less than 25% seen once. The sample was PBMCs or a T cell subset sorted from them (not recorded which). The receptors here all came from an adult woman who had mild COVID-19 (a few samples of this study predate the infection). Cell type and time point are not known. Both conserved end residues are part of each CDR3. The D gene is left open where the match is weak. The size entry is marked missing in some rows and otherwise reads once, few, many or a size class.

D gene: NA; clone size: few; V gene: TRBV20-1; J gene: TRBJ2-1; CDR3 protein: CSTGPGGYEQFF; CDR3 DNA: TGCAGTACGGGGCCCGGGGGATATGAGCAGTTCTTC
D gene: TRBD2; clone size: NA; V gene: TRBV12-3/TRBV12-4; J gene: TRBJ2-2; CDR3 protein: CASRPGLAGTGELFF; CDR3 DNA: TGTGCCAGCAGACCGGGGCTAGCGGGCACCGGGGAGCTGTTTTTT
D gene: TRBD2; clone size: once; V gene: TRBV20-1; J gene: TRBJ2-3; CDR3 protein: CSAMTSGRSTDTQYF; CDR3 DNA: TGCAGTGCTATGACTAGCGGGAGGAGCACAGATACGCAGTATTTT
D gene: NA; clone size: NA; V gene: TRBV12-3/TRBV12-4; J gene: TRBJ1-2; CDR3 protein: CASSLVGLSGGRAIYGYTF; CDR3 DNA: TGTGCCAGCAGTTTAGTAGGTCTCAGTGGGGGCAGGGCAATCTATGGCTACACCTTC
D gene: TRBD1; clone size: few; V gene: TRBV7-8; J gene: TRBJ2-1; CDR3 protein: CASSLAYRGKNEQFF; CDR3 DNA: TGTGCCAGCAGCTTAGCGTACAGGGGGAAGAATGAGCAGTTCTTC
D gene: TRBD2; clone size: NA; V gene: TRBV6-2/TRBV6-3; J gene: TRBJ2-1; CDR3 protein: CASSVRLARQFF; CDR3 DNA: TGTGCCAGCAGTGTCCGACTAGCGCGGCAGTTCTTC
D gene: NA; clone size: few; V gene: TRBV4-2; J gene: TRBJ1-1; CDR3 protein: CASSQVRADRGTEAFF; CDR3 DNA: TGTGCCAGCAGCCAAGTGAGGGCGGACCGGGGCACTGAAGCTTTCTTT
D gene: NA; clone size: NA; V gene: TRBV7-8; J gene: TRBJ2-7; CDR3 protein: CASSPDGNSYEQYF; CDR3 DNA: TGTGCCAGCAGCCCGGACGGAAACTCCTACGAGCAGTACTTC
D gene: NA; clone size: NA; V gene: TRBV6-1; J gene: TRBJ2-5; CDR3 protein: CASRKVSRETQYF; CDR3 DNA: TGTGCCAGCAGGAAGGTCTCTAGGGAGACCCAGTACTTC
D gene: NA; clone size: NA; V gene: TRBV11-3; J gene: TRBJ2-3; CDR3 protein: CASSETGTYTQYF; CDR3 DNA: TGTGCCAGCAGCGAGACAGGAACGTATACGCAGTATTTT
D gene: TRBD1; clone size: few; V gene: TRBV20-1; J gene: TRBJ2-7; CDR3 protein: CSALGQGAGEQYF; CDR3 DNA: TGCAGTGCCCTCGGACAGGGGGCGGGTGAGCAGTACTTC
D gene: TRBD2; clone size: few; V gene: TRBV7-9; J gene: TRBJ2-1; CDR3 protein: CASIGGGRLGNEQFF; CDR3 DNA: TGTGCCAGCATCGGGGGGGGGAGGTTAGGCAATGAGCAGTTCTTC
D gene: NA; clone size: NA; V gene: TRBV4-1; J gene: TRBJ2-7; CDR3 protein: CASSQWNSYEQYF; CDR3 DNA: TGCGCCAGCAGCCAATGGAACTCCTACGAGCAGTACTTC
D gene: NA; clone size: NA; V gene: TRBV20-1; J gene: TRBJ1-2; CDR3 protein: CSVGGLAGYTF; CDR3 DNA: TGCAGTGTCGGGGGCTTGGCTGGCTACACCTTC
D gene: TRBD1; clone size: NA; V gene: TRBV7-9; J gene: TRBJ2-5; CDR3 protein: CASSLKGQGRETQYF; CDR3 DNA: TGTGCCAGCAGCTTAAAGGGACAGGGGCGGGAGACCCAGTACTTC
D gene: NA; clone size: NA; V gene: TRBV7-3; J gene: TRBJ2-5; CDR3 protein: CASSLTGTTETQYF; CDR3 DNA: TGTGCCAGCAGCTTAACCGGGACGACGGAGACCCAGTACTTC
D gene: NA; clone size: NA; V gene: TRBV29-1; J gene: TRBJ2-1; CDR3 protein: CSVEGQTSYNEQFF; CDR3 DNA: TGCAGCGTTGAAGGACAGACCTCCTACAATGAGCAGTTCTTC
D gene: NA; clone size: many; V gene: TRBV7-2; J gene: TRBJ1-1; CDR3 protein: CASSPAGGTMNTEAFF; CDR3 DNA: TGTGCCAGCAGTCCAGCGGGCGGAACCATGAACACTGAAGCTTTCTTT
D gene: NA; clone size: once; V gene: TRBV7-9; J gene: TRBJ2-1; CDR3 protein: CASGDTRGSRPNEQFF; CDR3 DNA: TGTGCCAGCGGGGACACTCGCGGGAGCCGCCCCAATGAGCAGTTCTTC
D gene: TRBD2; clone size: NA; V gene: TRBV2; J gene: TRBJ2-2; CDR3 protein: CASSVLAGTGELFF; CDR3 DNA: TGTGCCAGCAGTGTCCTAGCGGGGACCGGGGAGCTGTTTTTT
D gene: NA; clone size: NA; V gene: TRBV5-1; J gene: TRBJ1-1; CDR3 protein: CASSPGTEMNTEAFF; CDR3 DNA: TGCGCCAGCAGCCCGGGGACCGAGATGAACACTGAAGCTTTCTTT
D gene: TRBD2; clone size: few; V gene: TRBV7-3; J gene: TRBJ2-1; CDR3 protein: CASSLVKQVGTSGGLSYNEQFF; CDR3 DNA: TGTGCCAGCAGCTTAGTGAAGCAGGTTGGGACTAGCGGGGGACTGTCCTACAATGAGCAGTTCTTC
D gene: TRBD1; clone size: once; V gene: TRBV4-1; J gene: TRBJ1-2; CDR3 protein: CASSHEGQGQDGYTF; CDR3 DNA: TGCGCCAGCAGCCACGAGGGGCAGGGACAGGATGGCTACACCTTC
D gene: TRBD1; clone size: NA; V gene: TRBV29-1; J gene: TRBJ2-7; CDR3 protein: CSVAHLGTGRSYEQYF; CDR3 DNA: TGCAGCGTTGCCCACCTCGGGACAGGGAGGTCCTACGAGCAGTACTTC
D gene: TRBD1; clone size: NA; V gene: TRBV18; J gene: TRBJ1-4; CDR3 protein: CASHRGFNEKLFF; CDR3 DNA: TGTGCCAGCCACAGGGGGTTCAATGAAAAACTGTTTTTT
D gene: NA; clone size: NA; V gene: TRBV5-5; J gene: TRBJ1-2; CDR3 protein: CASTKTWGGNYGYTF; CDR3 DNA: TGTGCCAGCACAAAGACCTGGGGCGGGAACTATGGCTACACCTTC
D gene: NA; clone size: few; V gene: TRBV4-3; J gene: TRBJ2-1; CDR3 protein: CASSQDSGYNEQFF; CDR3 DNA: TGCGCCAGCAGCCAAGATAGCGGATACAATGAGCAGTTCTTC
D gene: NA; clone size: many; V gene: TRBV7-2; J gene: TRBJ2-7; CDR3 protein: CASSFAGTPYEQYF; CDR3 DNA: TGTGCCAGCAGCTTCGCCGGGACTCCTTACGAGCAGTACTTC
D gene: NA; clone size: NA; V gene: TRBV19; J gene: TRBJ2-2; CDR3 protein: CASSIGGGELFF; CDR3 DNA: TGTGCCAGTAGTATAGGCGGTGGGGAGCTGTTTTTT
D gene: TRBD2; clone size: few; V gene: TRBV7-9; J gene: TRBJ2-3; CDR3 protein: CASSIGTSGKDTQYF; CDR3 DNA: TGTGCCAGCAGCATTGGGACTAGCGGGAAAGATACGCAGTATTTT
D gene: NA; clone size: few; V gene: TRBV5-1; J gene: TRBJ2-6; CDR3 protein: CASSSTHRSSGANVLTF; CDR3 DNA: TGCGCCAGCAGCTCCACCCACAGGAGCTCTGGGGCCAACGTCCTGACTTTC
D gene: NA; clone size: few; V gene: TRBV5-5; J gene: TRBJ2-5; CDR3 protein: CASSFQGLGETQYF; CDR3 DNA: TGTGCCAGCAGCTTTCAGGGGCTGGGAGAGACCCAGTACTTC
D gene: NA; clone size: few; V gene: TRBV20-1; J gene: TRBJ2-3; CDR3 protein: CSASSPVEAADTQYF; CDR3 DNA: TGCAGTGCTAGCAGCCCCGTCGAGGCCGCGGATACGCAGTATTTT
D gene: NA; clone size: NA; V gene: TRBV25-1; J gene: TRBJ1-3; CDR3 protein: CASTSQGAAGNTIYF; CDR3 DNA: TGTGCCAGCACCTCGCAGGGCGCAGCTGGAAACACCATATATTTT
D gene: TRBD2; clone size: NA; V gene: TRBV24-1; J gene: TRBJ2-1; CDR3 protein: CATSSGRDNEQFF; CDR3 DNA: TGTGCCACCAGTAGCGGGAGGGACAATGAGCAGTTCTTC
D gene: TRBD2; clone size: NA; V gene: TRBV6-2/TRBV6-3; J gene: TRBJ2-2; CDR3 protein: CASSYSQLAGGPTGELFF; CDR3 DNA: TGTGCCAGCAGTTACTCGCAACTAGCGGGAGGACCTACCGGGGAGCTGTTTTTT
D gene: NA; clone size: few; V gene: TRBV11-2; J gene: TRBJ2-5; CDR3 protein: CASSLGGTLQETQYF; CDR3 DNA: TGTGCCAGCAGCTTAGGCGGGACCCTCCAAGAGACCCAGTACTTC
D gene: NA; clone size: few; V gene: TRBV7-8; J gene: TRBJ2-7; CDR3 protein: CASSSQDTRSSYEQYF; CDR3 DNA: TGTGCCAGCAGCTCTCAGGACACCCGAAGCTCCTACGAGCAGTACTTC
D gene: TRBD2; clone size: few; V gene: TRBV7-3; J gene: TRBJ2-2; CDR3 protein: CASSLTSGYNTGELFF; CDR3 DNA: TGTGCCAGCAGCCTCACTAGCGGGTATAACACCGGGGAGCTGTTTTTT
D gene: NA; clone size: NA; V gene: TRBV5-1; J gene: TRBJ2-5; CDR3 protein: CASSFNGRHQETQYF; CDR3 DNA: TGCGCCAGCAGCTTTAATGGTCGGCACCAAGAGACCCAGTACTTC
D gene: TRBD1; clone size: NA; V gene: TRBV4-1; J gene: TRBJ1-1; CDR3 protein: CASSQGQIEAFF; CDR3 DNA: TGCGCCAGCAGCCAGGGACAGATTGAAGCTTTCTTT
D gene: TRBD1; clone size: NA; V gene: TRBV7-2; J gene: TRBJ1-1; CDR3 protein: CASSTGQGVFDTEAFF; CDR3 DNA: TGTGCCAGCAGCACGGGACAGGGGGTATTCGACACTGAAGCTTTCTTT
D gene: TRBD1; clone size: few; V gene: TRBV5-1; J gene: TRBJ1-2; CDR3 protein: CASSWTTGGGKNYGYTF; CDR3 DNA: TGCGCCAGCAGCTGGACGACAGGGGGCGGAAAGAACTATGGCTACACCTTC
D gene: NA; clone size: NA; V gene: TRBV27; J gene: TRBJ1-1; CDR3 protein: CASSPGWGREKDTEAFF; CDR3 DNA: TGTGCCAGCAGCCCCGGCTGGGGCAGGGAAAAAGACACTGAAGCTTTCTTT
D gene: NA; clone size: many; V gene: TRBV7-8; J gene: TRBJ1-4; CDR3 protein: CASSLGGEKLFF; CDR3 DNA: TGTGCCAGCAGCTTAGGTGGGGAAAAACTGTTTTTT
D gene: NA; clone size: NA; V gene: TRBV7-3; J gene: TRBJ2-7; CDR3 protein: CASSLKGDHEQYF; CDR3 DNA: TGTGCCAGCAGCTTAAAGGGGGACCACGAGCAGTACTTC
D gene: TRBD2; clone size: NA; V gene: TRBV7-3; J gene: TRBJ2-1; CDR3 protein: CASSSGLRNEQFF; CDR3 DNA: TGTGCCAGCAGCTCGGGACTACGCAATGAGCAGTTCTTC
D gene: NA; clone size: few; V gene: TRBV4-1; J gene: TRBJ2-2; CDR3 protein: CASSQAQGGELFF; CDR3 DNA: TGCGCCAGCAGCCAAGCGCAGGGCGGGGAGCTGTTTTTT
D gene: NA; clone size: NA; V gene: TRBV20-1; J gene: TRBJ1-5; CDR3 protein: CSARAGPVSQPQHF; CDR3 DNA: TGCAGTGCTAGAGCTGGGCCGGTTAGTCAGCCCCAGCATTTT
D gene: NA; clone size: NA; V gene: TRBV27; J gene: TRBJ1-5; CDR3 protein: CASSLAPFSPQHF; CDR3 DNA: TGTGCCAGCAGTCTCGCCCCGTTTTCGCCCCAGCATTTT
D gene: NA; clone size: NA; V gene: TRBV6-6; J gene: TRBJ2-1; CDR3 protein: CASSRPGLAAYNEQFF; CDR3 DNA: TGTGCCAGCAGTCGCCCGGGACTTGCGGCATACAATGAGCAGTTCTTC
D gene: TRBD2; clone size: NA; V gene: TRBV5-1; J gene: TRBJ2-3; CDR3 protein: CASGRGEGTDTQYF; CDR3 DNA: TGCGCCAGCGGGAGGGGAGAGGGCACAGATACGCAGTATTTT
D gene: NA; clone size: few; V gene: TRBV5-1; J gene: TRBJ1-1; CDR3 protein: CASFGRGEGKTEAFF; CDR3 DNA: TGCGCCAGCTTCGGGCGAGGGGAAGGAAAGACTGAAGCTTTCTTT
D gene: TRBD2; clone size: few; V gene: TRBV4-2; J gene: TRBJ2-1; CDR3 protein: CASSQVSGSLADYNEQFF; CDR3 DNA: TGTGCCAGCAGCCAAGTCTCGGGTTCACTAGCGGACTACAATGAGCAGTTCTTC
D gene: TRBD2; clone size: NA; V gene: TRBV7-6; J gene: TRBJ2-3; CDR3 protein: CASSFREGRTDTQYF; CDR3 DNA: TGTGCCAGCAGCTTCCGGGAGGGCCGTACAGATACGCAGTATTTT
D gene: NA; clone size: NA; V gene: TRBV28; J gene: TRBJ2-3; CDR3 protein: CASSGVYDTQYF; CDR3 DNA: TGTGCCAGCAGTGGGGTCTATGATACGCAGTATTTT